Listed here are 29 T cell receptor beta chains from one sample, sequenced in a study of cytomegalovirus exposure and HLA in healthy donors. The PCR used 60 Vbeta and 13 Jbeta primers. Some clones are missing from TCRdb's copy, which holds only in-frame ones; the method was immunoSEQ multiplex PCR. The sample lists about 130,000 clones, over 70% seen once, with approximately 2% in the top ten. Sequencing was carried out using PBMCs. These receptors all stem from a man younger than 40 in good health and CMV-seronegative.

CDR3 sequence (DNA): TGTGCCTGGAGTGGTCGACAGGGGAATTCACCCCTCCACTTT. It specifies CAWSGRQGNSPLHF. This chain links TRBV30 with TRBJ1-6; 8 nucleotides line up with TRBD1. This CDR3 spans 14 amino acids. Germline CDR1 reads GTSNPN; CDR2 reads SVGIG (reference sequence). V lost 1 base to trimming and J lost 7 bases; unmatched junction nucleotides: 3. The full variable domain, rest sourced from reference TRBV30 and TRBJ1-6, is SQTIHQWPATLVQPVGSPLSLECTVEGTSNPNLYWYRQAAGRGLQLLFYSVGIGQISSEVPQNLSASRPQDRQFILSSKKLLLSDSGFYLCAWSGRQGNSPLHFGNGTRLTVT.

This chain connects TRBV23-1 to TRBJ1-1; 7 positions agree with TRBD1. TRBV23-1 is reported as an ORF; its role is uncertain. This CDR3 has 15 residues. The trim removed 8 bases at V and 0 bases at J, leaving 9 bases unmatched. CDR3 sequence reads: CASLGQEEVNTEAFF. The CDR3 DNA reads TGCGCCAGCCTAGGACAGGAGGAAGTGAACACTGAAGCTTTCTTT.

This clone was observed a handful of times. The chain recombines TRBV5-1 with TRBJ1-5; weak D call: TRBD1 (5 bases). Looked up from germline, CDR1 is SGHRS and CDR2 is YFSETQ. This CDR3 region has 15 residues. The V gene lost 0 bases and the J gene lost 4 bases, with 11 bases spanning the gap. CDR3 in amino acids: CASSLAGTANQPQHF. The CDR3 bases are TGCGCCAGCAGCTTGGCAGGGACTGCAAATCAGCCCCAGCATTTT. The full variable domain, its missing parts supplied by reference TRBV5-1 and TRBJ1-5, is KAGVTQTPRYLIKTRGQQVTLSCSPISGHRSVSWYQQTPGQGLQFLFEYFSETQRNKGNFPGRFSGRQFSNSRSEMNVSTLELGDSALYLCASSLAGTANQPQHFGDGTRLSIL.

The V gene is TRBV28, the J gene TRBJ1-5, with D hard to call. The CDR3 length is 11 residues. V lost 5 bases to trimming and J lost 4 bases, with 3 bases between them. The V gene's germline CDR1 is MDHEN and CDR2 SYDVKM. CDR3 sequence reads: CASSPNQPQHF. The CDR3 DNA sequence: TGTGCCAGCAGTCCTAATCAGCCCCAGCATTTT.

CDR3 in amino acids: CASSSQGAVNTLEAFF. The CDR3 DNA reads TGTGCCAGCTCATCCCAGGGGGCCGTTAATACTTTAGAAGCTTTCTTT. The J gene is TRBJ1-1, the V gene TRBV18; 8 bases match TRBD1. Germline values: CDR1 KGHSH, CDR2 LQKENI. The V segment lost 5 bases and the J segment 8 bases; nucleotides outside the gene matches: 16. CDR3 size: 16 residues.

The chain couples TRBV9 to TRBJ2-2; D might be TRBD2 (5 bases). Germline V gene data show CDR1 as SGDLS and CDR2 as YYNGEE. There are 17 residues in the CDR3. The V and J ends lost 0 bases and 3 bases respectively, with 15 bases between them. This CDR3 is CASSVAGEGLYTGELFF. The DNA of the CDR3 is TGTGCCAGCAGCGTAGCCGGGGAAGGGCTCTACACCGGGGAGCTGTTTTTT.

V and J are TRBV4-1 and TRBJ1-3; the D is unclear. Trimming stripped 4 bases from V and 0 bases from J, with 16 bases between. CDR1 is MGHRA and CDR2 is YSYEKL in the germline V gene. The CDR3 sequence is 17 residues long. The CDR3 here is CASSPRHVFNSGNTIYF. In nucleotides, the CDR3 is TGCGCCAGCAGCCCAAGACACGTCTTCAACTCTGGAAACACCATATATTTT.

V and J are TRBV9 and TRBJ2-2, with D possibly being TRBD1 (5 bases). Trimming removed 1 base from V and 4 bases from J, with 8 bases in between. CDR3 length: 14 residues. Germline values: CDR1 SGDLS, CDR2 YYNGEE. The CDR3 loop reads CASSVRGGTGELFF. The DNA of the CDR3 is TGTGCCAGCAGCGTAAGGGGCGGCACCGGGGAGCTGTTTTTT.

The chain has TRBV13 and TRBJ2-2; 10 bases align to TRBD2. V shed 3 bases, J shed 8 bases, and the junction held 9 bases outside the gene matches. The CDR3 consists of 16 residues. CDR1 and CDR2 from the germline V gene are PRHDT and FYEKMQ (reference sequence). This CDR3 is CASSLGLAGATGELFF. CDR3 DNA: TGTGCCAGCAGCTTGGGCCTAGCGGGAGCAACGGGGGAGCTGTTTTTT. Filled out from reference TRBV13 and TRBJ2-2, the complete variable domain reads AAGVIQSPRHLIKEKRETATLKCYPIPRHDTVYWYQQGPGQDPQFLISFYEKMQSDKGSIPDRFSAQQFSDYHSELNMSSLELGDSALYFCASSLGLAGATGELFFGEGSRLTVL.

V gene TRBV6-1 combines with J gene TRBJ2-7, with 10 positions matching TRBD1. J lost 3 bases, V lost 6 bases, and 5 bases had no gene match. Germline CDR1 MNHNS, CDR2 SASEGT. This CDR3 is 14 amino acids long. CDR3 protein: CASSRDRGDYEQYF. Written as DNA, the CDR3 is TGTGCCAGCAGCCGGGACAGGGGAGACTACGAGCAGTACTTC.

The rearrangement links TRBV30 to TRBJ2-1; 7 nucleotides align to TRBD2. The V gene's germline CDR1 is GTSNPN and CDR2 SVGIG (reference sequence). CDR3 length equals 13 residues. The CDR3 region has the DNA TGTGGATTCCTTGCGGGAGAGAGGAATGAGCAGTTCTTC. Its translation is CGFLAGERNEQFF. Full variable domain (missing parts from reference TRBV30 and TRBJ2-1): SQTIHQWPATLVQPVGSPLSLECTVEGTSNPNLYWYRQAAGRGLQLLFYSVGIGQISSEVPQNLSASRPQDRQFILSSKKLLLSDSGFYLCGFLAGERNEQFFGPGTRLTVL.

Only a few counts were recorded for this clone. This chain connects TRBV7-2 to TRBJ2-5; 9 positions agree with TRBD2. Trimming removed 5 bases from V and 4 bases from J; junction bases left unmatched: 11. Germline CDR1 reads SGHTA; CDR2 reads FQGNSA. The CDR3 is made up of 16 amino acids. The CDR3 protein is CASSVTSGLPGETQYF. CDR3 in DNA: TGTGCCAGCAGCGTAACTAGCGGGCTCCCAGGAGAGACCCAGTACTTC.

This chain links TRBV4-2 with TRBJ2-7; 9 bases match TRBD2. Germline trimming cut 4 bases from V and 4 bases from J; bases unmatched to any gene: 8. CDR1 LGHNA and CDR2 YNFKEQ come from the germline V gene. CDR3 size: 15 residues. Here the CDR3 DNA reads TGTGCCAGCAGCCCTCGGACTAGCGAGACTTACGAGCAGTACTTC. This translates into CASSPRTSETYEQYF.

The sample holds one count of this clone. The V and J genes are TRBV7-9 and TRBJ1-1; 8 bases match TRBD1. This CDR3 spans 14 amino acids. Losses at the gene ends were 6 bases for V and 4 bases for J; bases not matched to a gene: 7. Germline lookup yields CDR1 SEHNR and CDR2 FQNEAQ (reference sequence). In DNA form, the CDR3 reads TGTGCCAGCAGGCCGGGACAGGTCCGCACTGAAGCTTTCTTT. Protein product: CASRPGQVRTEAFF.

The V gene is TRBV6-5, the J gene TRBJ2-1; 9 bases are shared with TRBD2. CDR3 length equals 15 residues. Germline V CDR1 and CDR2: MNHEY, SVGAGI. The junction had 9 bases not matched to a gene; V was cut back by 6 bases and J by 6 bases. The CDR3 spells CASSRLAEPPNEQFF. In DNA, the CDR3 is TGTGCCAGCAGCCGACTAGCGGAACCCCCCAATGAGCAGTTCTTC.

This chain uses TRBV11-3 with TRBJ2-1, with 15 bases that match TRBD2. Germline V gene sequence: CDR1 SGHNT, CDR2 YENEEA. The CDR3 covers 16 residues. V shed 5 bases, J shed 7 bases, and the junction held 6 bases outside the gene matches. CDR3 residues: CASSPRGTSGRNEQFF. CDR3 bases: TGTGCCAGCAGCCCGCGAGGGACTAGCGGGAGGAATGAGCAGTTCTTC.

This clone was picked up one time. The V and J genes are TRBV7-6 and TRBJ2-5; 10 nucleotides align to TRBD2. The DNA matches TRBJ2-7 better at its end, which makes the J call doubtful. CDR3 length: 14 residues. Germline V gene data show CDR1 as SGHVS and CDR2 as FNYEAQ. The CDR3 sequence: CASSASSGSYEQYF. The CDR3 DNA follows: TGTGCCAGCAGCGCGTCTAGCGGGAGCTACGAGCAGTACTTC.

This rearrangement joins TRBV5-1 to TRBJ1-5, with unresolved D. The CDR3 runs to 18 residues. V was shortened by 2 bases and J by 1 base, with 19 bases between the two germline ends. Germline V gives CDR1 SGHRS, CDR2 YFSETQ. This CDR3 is CASSFFAAGGISNQPQHF. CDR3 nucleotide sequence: TGCGCCAGCAGCTTCTTTGCCGCAGGAGGGATCAGCAATCAGCCCCAGCATTTT. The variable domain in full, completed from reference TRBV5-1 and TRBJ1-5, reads KAGVTQTPRYLIKTRGQQVTLSCSPISGHRSVSWYQQTPGQGLQFLFEYFSETQRNKGNFPGRFSGRQFSNSRSEMNVSTLELGDSALYLCASSFFAAGGISNQPQHFGDGTRLSIL.

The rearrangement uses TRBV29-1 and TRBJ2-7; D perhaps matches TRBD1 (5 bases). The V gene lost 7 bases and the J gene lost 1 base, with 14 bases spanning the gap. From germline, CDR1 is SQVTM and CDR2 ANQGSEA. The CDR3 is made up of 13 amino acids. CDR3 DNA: TGCAGCGCCCTTAGAAGGGGATCCTACGAGCAGTACTTC. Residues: CSALRRGSYEQYF.

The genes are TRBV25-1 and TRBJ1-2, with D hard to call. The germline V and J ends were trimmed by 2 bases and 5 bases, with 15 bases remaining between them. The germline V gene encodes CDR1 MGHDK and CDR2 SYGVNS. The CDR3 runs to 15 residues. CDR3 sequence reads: CASSETSSRHYGYTF. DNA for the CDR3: TGTGCCAGCAGTGAAACTTCGAGCCGTCATTATGGCTACACCTTC.

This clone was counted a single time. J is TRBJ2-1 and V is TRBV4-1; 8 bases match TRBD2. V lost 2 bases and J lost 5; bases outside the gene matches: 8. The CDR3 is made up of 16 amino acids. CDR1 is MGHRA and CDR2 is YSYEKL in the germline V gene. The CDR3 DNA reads TGCGCCAGCAGCCAATCCCCGGGACTAGAAGACAATGAGCAGTTCTTC. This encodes CASSQSPGLEDNEQFF.

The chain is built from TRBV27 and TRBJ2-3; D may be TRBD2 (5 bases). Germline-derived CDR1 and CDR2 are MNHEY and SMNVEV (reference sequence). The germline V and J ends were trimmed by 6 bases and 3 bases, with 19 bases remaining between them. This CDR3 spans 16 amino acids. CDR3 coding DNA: TGTGCCAGCAGCCGCCGAGAGGGTAGGAGAACAGATACGCAGTATTTT. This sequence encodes CASSRREGRRTDTQYF.

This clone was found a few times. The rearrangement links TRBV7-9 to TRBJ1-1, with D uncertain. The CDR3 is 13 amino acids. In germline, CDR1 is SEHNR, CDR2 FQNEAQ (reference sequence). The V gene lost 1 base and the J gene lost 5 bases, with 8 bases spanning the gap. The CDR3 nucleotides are TGTGCCAGCAGCTTAGTATTCAGGACTGAAGCTTTCTTT. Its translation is CASSLVFRTEAFF.

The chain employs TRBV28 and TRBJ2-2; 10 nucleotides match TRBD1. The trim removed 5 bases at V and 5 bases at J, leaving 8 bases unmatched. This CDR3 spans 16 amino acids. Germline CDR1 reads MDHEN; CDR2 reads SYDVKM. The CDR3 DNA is TGTGCCAGCAGTCGCTTGGGACAGGGGTGGACCGGGGAGCTGTTTTTT. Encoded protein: CASSRLGQGWTGELFF. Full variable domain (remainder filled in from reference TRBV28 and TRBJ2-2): DVKVTQSSRYLVKRTGEKVFLECVQDMDHENMFWYRQDPGLGLRLIYFSYDVKMKEKGDIPEGYSVSREKKERFSLILESASTNQTSMYLCASSRLGQGWTGELFFGEGSRLTVL.

CDR3 in amino acids: CAISGGTGDEQYF. The CDR3 region has the DNA TGTGCCATCAGTGGGGGGACAGGGGACGAGCAGTACTTC. V and J are TRBV10-3 and TRBJ2-7; TRBD1 matches 10 bases. The germline CDR1 and CDR2 sequences are ENHRY and SYGVKD. V lost 4 bases, J lost 5 bases, and 2 bases stayed unmatched. The CDR3 has 13 residues.

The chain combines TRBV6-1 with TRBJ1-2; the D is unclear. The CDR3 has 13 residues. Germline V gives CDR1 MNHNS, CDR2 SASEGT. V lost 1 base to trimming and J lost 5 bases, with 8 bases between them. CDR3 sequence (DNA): TGTGCCAGCAGTGAAGACAGTGGATATGGCTACACCTTC. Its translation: CASSEDSGYGYTF.

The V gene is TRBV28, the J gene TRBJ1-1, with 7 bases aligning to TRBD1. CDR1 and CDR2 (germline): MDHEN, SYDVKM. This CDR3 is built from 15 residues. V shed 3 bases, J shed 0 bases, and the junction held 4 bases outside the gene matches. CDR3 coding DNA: TGTGCCAGCAGTTTCACAGGGGACATGAACACTGAAGCTTTCTTT. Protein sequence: CASSFTGDMNTEAFF.

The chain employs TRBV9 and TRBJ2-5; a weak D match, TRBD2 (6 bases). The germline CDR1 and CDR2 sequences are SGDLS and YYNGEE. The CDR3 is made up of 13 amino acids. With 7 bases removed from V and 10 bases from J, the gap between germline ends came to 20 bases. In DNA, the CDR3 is TGTGCCAGCGGCGGGACTGGCCCCCGCGGCCAGTACTTC. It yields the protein CASGGTGPRGQYF. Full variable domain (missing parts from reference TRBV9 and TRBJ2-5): DSGVTQTPKHLITATGQRVTLRCSPRSGDLSVYWYQQSLDQGLQFLIQYYNGEERAKGNILERFSAQQFPDLHSELNLSSLELGDSALYFCASGGTGPRGQYFGPGTRLLVL.

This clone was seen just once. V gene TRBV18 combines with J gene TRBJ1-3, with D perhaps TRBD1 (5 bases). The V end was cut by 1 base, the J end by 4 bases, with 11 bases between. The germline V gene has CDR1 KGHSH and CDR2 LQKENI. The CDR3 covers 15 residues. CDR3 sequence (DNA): TGTGCCAGCTCACCACAAACACAGGCCGGAAACACCATATATTTT. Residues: CASSPQTQAGNTIYF.